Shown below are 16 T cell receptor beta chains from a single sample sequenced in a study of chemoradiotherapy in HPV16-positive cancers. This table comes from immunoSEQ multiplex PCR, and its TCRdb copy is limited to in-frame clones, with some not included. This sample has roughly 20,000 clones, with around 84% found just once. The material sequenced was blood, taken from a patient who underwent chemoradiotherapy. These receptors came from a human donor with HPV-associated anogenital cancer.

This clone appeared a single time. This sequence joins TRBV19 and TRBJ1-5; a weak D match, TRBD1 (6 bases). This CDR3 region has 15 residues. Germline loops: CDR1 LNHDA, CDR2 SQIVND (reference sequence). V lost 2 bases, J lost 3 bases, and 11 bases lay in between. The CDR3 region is CASSISGTNNQPQHF. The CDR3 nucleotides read TGTGCCAGTAGTATATCCGGGACAAACAATCAGCCCCAGCATTTT.

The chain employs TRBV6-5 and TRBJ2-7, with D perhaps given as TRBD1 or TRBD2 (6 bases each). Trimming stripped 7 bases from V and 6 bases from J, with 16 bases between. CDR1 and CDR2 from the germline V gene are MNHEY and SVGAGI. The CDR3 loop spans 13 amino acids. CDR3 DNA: TGTGCCAGCACCCCTCCGGGGGCGGGCGAGCAGTACTTC. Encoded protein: CASTPPGAGEQYF.

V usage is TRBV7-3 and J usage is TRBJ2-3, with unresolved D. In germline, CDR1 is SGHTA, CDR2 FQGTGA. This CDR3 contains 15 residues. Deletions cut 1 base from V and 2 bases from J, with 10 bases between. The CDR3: CASSLRSPLTDTQYF. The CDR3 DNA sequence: TGTGCCAGCAGCTTAAGATCTCCTCTCACAGATACGCAGTATTTT.

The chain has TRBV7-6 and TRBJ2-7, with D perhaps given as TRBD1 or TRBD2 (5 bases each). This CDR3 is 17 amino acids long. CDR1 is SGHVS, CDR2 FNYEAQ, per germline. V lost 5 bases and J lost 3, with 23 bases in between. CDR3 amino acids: CASSQTISRDGIYEQYF. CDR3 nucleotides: TGTGCCAGCAGCCAAACAATCTCCCGGGACGGGATCTACGAGCAGTACTTC.

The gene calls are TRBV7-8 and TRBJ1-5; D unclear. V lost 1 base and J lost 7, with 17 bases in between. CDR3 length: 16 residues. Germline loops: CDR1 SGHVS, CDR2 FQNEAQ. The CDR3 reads CASSLGRWEVRQPQHF. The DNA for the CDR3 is TGTGCCAGCAGCTTAGGGCGTTGGGAAGTTAGGCAGCCCCAGCATTTT.

This CDR3 is CASRPWGTDTQYF. CDR3 DNA: TGTGCCAGTAGACCATGGGGCACAGATACGCAGTATTTT. The rearrangement uses TRBV19 and TRBJ2-3; D not resolved. The V gene lost 6 bases and the J gene lost 1 base, with 8 bases spanning the gap. The CDR3 has 13 residues. Germline CDR1 is LNHDA and CDR2 is SQIVND (reference sequence).

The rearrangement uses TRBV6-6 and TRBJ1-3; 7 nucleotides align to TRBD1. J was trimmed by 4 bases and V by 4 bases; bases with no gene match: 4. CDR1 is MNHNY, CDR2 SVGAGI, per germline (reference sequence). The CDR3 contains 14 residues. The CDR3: CASSSGQAGNTIYF. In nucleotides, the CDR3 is TGTGCCAGCAGTTCAGGACAGGCGGGAAACACCATATATTTT.

Here the CDR3 reads CASSASLRTGGREKLFF. DNA of the CDR3: TGTGCCAGCAGTGCCAGTCTCCGGACAGGGGGACGGGAAAAACTGTTTTTT. This sequence joins TRBV28 and TRBJ1-4; TRBD1 matches 10 bases. The CDR3 totals 17 residues. V gave up 5 bases and J gave up 8 bases; unmatched junction bases: 14. CDR1 and CDR2 (germline): MDHEN, SYDVKM.

Here the CDR3 DNA reads TGTGCCAGCAGCCTCGGGGGATACACAGATACGCAGTATTTT. Protein sequence: CASSLGGYTDTQYF. The chain employs TRBV7-3 and TRBJ2-3, with D maybe TRBD2 (6 bases). Trimming removed 5 bases from V and 2 bases from J, with 11 bases in between. The CDR3 loop spans 14 amino acids. Germline V gene lookup returns CDR1 SGHTA and CDR2 FQGTGA.

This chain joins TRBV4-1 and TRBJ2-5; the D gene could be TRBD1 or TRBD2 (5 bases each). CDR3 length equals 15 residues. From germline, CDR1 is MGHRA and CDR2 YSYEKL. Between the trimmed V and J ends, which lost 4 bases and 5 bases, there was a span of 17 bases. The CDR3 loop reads CASSLEPGPEETQYF. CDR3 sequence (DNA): TGCGCCAGCAGCCTCGAACCGGGGCCGGAGGAGACCCAGTACTTC.

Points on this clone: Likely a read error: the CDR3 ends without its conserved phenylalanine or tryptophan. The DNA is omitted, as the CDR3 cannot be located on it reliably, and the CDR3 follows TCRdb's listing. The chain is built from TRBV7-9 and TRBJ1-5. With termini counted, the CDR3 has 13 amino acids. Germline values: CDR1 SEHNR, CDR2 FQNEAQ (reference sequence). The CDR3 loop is CASSLDSTDPLQV.

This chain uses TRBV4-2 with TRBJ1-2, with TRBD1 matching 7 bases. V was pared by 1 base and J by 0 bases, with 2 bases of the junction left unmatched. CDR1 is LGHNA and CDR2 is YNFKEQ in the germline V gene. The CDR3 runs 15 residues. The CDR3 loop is CASSQAGQPNYGYTF. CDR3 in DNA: TGTGCCAGCAGCCAAGCGGGACAGCCTAACTATGGCTACACCTTC.

The CDR3 reads CASSQEGNSASPLHF. CDR3 in DNA: TGCGCCAGCAGCCAAGAGGGGAACTCTGCCTCACCCCTCCACTTT. This sequence joins TRBV4-3 and TRBJ1-6, with no clear D. The V and J ends lost 0 bases and 10 bases respectively, with 13 bases between them. The germline V gene has CDR1 LGHNA and CDR2 YSLEER. This CDR3 spans 15 amino acids.

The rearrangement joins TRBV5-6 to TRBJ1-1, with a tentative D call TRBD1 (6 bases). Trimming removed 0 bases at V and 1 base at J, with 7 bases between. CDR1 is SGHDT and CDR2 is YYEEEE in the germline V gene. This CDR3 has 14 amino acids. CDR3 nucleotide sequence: TGTGCCAGCAGCTTGGGACAGGCGAACACTGAAGCTTTCTTT. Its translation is CASSLGQANTEAFF.

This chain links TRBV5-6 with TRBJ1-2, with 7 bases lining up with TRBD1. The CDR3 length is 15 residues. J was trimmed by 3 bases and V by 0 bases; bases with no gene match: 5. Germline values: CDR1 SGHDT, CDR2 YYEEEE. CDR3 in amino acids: CASSLANTGDYGYTF. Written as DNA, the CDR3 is TGTGCCAGCAGCTTGGCCAACACAGGGGACTATGGCTACACCTTC.

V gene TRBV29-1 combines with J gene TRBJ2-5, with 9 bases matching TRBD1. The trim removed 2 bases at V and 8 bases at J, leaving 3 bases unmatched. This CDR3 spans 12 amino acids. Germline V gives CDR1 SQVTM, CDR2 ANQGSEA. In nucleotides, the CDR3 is TGCAGCGTTGAAAGGGGACAGGGCACCCAGTACTTC. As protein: CSVERGQGTQYF. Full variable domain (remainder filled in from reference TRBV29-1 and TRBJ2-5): SAVISQKPSRDICQRGTSLTIQCQVDSQVTMMFWYRQQPGQSLTLIATANQGSEATYESGFVIDKFPISRPNLTFSTLTVSNMSPEDSSIYLCSVERGQGTQYFGPGTRLLVL.